Here is one T cell receptor beta chain with its context. This entry is derived from a study of blood T cell repertoires in COVID-19. Background on the study: T cells, B-cell-depleted T cells, or PBMCs supplied cDNA or gDNA.

The V segment lost 4 bases and the J segment 6 bases; nucleotides outside the gene matches: 2. CDR3 length: 13 amino acids. The germline V gene has CDR1 MGHDK and CDR2 SYGVNS. The table came from immunoSEQ multiplex PCR; TCRdb's copy has only in-frame clones and leaves some out. This table holds fewer than 65,000 clones, under 95% found once. The chain is built from TRBV25-1 and TRBJ2-7; TRBD1 aligns across 11 bases. The source of this sequence is a human donor in a cohort sampled during active COVID-19. Material: peripheral blood. The CDR3 loop is CASSGDRGFEQYF. CDR3 sequence (DNA): TGTGCCAGCAGTGGGGACAGGGGGTTCGAGCAGTACTTC.